This TCR beta chain was obtained from a study of T cell responses to AZD1222 COVID-19 vaccine. Notes on the study in general: Seropositive at baseline were only a handful of AZD1222 recipients. Compared with day 0, the breadth and depth of the Spike-specific TCR repertoire rose significantly after two doses of AZD1222. Mostly white British, mostly female donors; authors suggested clonal diversity may be underestimated.

Per the germline V gene, CDR1 is SGHVS and CDR2 is FQNEAQ. V was shortened by 1 base and J by 9 bases, with 7 bases between the two germline ends. The CDR3 runs 12 residues. The assay was immunoSEQ multiplex PCR, and TCRdb's table has in-frame clones only and misses some. The table includes around 160,000 clones, about 93% detected once. Regarding this clone: Its cognate antigen is unknown.

The J gene is TRBJ2-1, the V gene TRBV7-8; no clear D. The TCR comes from an adult in good health. The material was peripheral blood, obtained on day 0 of AZD1222 vaccination. The DNA of the CDR3 is TGTGCCAGCAGCTTAGTGGAATTTGAGCAGTTCTTC. Translation: CASSLVEFEQFF. Full variable domain (rest looked up from reference TRBV7-8 and TRBJ2-1): GAGVSQSPRYKVAKRGQDVALRCDPISGHVSLFWYQQALGQGPEFLTYFQNEAQLDKSGLPSDRFFAERPEGSVSTLKIQRTQQEDSAVYLCASSLVEFEQFFGPGTRLTVL.